This paragraph reports one TCR beta chain. TCRdb re-called the 5' RACE reads through MiXCR, storing one row per CDR3 protein. The data contain some 57,000 distinct CDR3 sequences, about 3.4% of them singletons. The record originates from a study of neurological immune-mediated disorders. Germline CDR1 is LGHDT and CDR2 is YNNKEL (reference sequence). V was shortened by 4 bases and J by 2 bases, with 14 bases between the two germline ends. The CDR3 covers 15 residues. The V and J genes are TRBV3-1 and TRBJ1-1, with no clear D. The specimen was PBMCs. This clonotype was sampled from an older woman with multiple sclerosis. The CDR3 loop reads CASSRESGSNTEAFF. DNA for the CDR3: TGTGCCAGCAGCCGGGAAAGCGGATCAAACACTGAAGCTTTCTTT.